A single sample is the source of the 29 T cell receptor beta chains below, sequenced in a study of low-dose radiotherapy and immunotherapy resistance in tumors. Alpha- and beta-chain coverage of first-strand cDNA came from TRAV- and TRBV-specific primers. A constant-region primer paired with the V-primer adapter amplified TCRs over about 19 PCR cycles. TCRdb reanalysed the reads using MiXCR and keeps one entry per CDR3 protein. The sample carries some 10,000 distinct CDR3 sequences, almost 70% recorded once. These TCRs come from a human donor with advanced metastatic prostate, ovarian, gallbladder or colorectal cancer (not recorded which). This table probably holds off-target reads from a library built for another chain.

The genes are TRBV20-1 and TRBJ2-1; 9 positions match TRBD1. CDR3 length: 15 residues. V shed 3 bases, J shed 15 bases, and the junction held 18 bases outside the gene matches. Germline lookup yields CDR1 DFQATT and CDR2 SNEGSKA (reference sequence). In DNA, the CDR3 is TGCAGTGCTAGTCTTGGAGGACAGGGGCCTGGGGCCGTGTTCTTC. Amino acids: CSASLGGQGPGAVFF.

This clonotype was recorded once. CDR3 loop: CASSIGTAEQYF. CDR3 coding DNA: TGTGCCAGTAGTATAGGGACAGCCGAGCAGTACTTC. The chain recombines TRBV19 with TRBJ2-7; tentative D call: TRBD1 (6 bases). Trimming shortened V by 1 base and J by 6 bases, and 7 bases separated the two germline ends. The CDR3 length is 12 residues. Germline CDR1 reads LNHDA; CDR2 reads SQIVND (reference sequence).

V and J are TRBV28 and TRBJ1-2, with 9 bases matching TRBD1. The CDR3 spans 14 residues. Germline V CDR1 and CDR2: MDHEN, SYDVKM. Trimming took 6 bases from V and 4 from J; bases not matched to a gene: 6. CDR3: CASSWTGAAYGYTF. The DNA of the CDR3 is TGTGCCAGCAGCTGGACAGGGGCAGCCTATGGCTACACCTTC.

This clonotype came up a few times. V is TRBV24-1 and J is TRBJ2-5; D remains unclear. Germline values: CDR1 KGHDR, CDR2 SFDVKD. The V and J ends lost 4 bases and 5 bases respectively, with 16 bases between them. The CDR3 is made up of 15 amino acids. CDR3 amino acids: CATSDPARNGETQYF. The CDR3 DNA reads TGTGCCACCAGTGACCCCGCCCGAAACGGGGAGACCCAGTACTTC.

The rearrangement uses TRBV9 and TRBJ2-3; D is possibly TRBD2 (5 bases). The CDR3 is 17 amino acids. Germline V lookup: CDR1 SGDLS, CDR2 YYNGEE. V lost 3 bases, J lost 1 base, and 18 bases lay in between. The CDR3 spells CASSAFPARAGTDTQYF. In DNA, the CDR3 is TGTGCCAGCAGCGCCTTCCCGGCGCGGGCAGGCACAGATACGCAGTATTTT. Supplemented by reference TRBV9 and TRBJ2-3, the full variable domain reads DSGVTQTPKHLITATGQRVTLRCSPRSGDLSVYWYQQSLDQGLQFLIQYYNGEERAKGNILERFSAQQFPDLHSELNLSSLELGDSALYFCASSAFPARAGTDTQYFGPGTRLTVL.

The V call is TRBV15, the J call TRBJ2-5, with D possibly being TRBD1 (6 bases). The length of the CDR3 is 14 residues. Germline V gene sequence: CDR1 LNHNV, CDR2 YYDKDF (reference sequence). V was trimmed by 2 bases and J by 5 bases, leaving 12 bases between them. Here the CDR3 reads CATSRNRVGETQYF. DNA of the CDR3: TGTGCCACCAGCAGAAACAGGGTTGGGGAGACCCAGTACTTC.

The V call is TRBV7-3, the J call TRBJ2-1; the D call may be TRBD1 or TRBD2 (6 bases each). Germline CDR1 is SGHTA and CDR2 is FQGTGA. Trimming cost V 0 bases and J 7 bases, with 13 bases left between them. This CDR3 contains 15 residues. The CDR3 spells CASSLTGAGRNEQFF. The CDR3 DNA reads TGTGCCAGCAGCTTAACGGGGGCGGGGAGGAATGAGCAGTTCTTC.

The V call is TRBV12-3 or TRBV12-4, the J call TRBJ2-3; 14 positions agree with TRBD2. V shed 4 bases and J 4 bases; nucleotides not matched to a gene: 7. The CDR3 runs to 17 residues. The CDR3 DNA reads TGTGCCAGCAGTTACGGGACTAGCGGGAGTAGGGCAGATACGCAGTATTTT. The encoded protein is CASSYGTSGSRADTQYF.

The table lists this clonotype with a few counts. The rearrangement uses TRBV11-2 and TRBJ2-1, with D perhaps being TRBD1 or TRBD2 (5 bases each). The CDR3 length is 13 residues. CDR1 SGHAT and CDR2 FQNNGV come from the germline V gene. V lost 5 bases to trimming and J lost 6 bases, with 11 bases between them. CDR3 DNA: TGTGCCAGCAGCCCTGGGGGTAGCAATGAGCAGTTCTTC. This sequence encodes CASSPGGSNEQFF.

The chain recombines TRBV2 with TRBJ2-7; 7 nucleotides line up with TRBD2. From germline, CDR1 is SNHLY and CDR2 FYNNEI. The CDR3 is made up of 12 amino acids. V shed 5 bases and J 5 bases; nucleotides not matched to a gene: 3. The CDR3 coding sequence is TGTGCCAGCAGTTTTGGGGGGGACGAGCAGTACTTC. Its translation: CASSFGGDEQYF.

This clonotype showed up just a few times. The rearrangement links TRBV19 to TRBJ2-4; D may be TRBD1 (6 bases). In germline, CDR1 is LNHDA, CDR2 SQIVND (reference sequence). The CDR3 consists of 16 residues. V was cut by 4 bases and J by 0 bases, with 13 bases left in between. CDR3 bases: TGTGCCAGTAGTACATTATACAGGGAAGCCAAAAACATTCAGTACTTC. It translates to CASSTLYREAKNIQYF.

This chain links TRBV5-1 with TRBJ1-2; possibly TRBD1 for D (5 bases). The CDR3 has 13 residues. The germline V gene encodes CDR1 SGHRS and CDR2 YFSETQ. V lost 0 bases and J 8 bases, leaving 11 bases between the germline ends. The CDR3 DNA follows: TGCGCCAGCAGCTTGGCGGGGCGTGGAGGCTACACCTTC. Translating gives CASSLAGRGGYTF.

The chain uses TRBV19 and TRBJ1-1; 7 nucleotides align to TRBD1. V lost 6 bases, J lost 1 base, and 11 bases stayed unmatched. The CDR3 consists of 16 residues. The germline gives CDR1 LNHDA, CDR2 SQIVND (reference sequence). The CDR3 is CASSNPVGQPNTEAFF. The CDR3 DNA sequence: TGTGCCAGTAGCAACCCAGTGGGACAGCCGAACACTGAAGCTTTCTTT.

This clonotype was observed a single time. This chain connects TRBV20-1 to TRBJ2-7; D tentatively fits TRBD1 or TRBD2 (5 bases each). Trimming stripped 1 base from V and 1 base from J, with 11 bases between. The CDR3 extends over 14 amino acids. Germline-derived CDR1 and CDR2 are DFQATT and SNEGSKA (reference sequence). The CDR3 reads CSARGWGLSYEQYF. Written as DNA, the CDR3 is TGCAGTGCTAGAGGCTGGGGGTTATCCTACGAGCAGTACTTC.

This chain uses TRBV7-2 with TRBJ1-1; no clear D gene. V was pared by 6 bases and J by 0 bases, with 11 bases between. The CDR3 sequence is 14 residues long. The V gene's germline CDR1 is SGHTA and CDR2 FQGNSA. CDR3: CASRPHGLNTEAFF. CDR3 in DNA: TGTGCCAGCAGACCACACGGCTTGAACACTGAAGCTTTCTTT.

This clonotype was detected a few times. V and J are TRBV5-1 and TRBJ2-7; D may match TRBD1 or TRBD2 (6 bases each). Germline V gene data show CDR1 as SGHRS and CDR2 as YFSETQ. The CDR3 has 15 residues. The V and J ends lost 4 bases and 5 bases respectively, with 19 bases between them. This CDR3 reads CASSQNGGPIDEQYF. As DNA, the CDR3 is TGCGCCAGCAGCCAAAATGGGGGGCCGATTGACGAGCAGTACTTC.

This clonotype was seen a few times. The chain joins TRBV6-2 or TRBV6-3 to TRBJ2-1, with D possibly being TRBD2 (5 bases). The germline V gene has CDR1 MNHEY and CDR2 SVGEGT. CDR3 size: 15 residues. V was cut by 0 bases and J by 6 bases, with 12 bases left in between. This chain's CDR3 is CASSYSRDIGNEQFF. CDR3 nucleotides: TGTGCCAGCAGTTACTCACGGGATATTGGCAATGAGCAGTTCTTC.

This clonotype was observed a handful of times. The rearrangement links TRBV6-1 to TRBJ2-4, with D maybe TRBD2 (6 bases). Germline V CDR1 and CDR2: MNHNS, SASEGT. Trimming took off 6 bases at V and 1 base at J, with 16 bases between the two ends. The CDR3 contains 16 residues. In nucleotides, the CDR3 is TGTGCCAGCAGGCGGGACGCAGCCGGGGCCAAAAACATTCAGTACTTC. It codes for CASRRDAAGAKNIQYF.

This clonotype is a singleton in its sample. CDR3 residues: CASSSTGNTGELFF. In DNA, the CDR3 is TGCGCCAGCAGCTCGACAGGGAACACCGGGGAGCTGTTTTTT. The chain couples TRBV5-1 to TRBJ2-2; tentatively, D is TRBD1 (6 bases). The CDR3 runs 14 residues. Looked up from germline, CDR1 is SGHRS and CDR2 is YFSETQ. V was pared by 3 bases and J by 1 base, with 7 bases between.

This clonotype was seen a single time. The chain employs TRBV12-2 and TRBJ1-1. TRBV12-2 is an annotated pseudogene. The CDR3 spans 10 residues. CDR3 nucleotide sequence: TGTGCAAGTCGCTACACTGAAGCTTTCTTT. Its translation: CASRYTEAFF.

This chain links TRBV3-1 with TRBJ2-2; 9 positions match TRBD2. With 5 bases clipped from V and 0 bases from J, the junction kept 4 bases outside the gene matches. Germline V lookup: CDR1 LGHDT, CDR2 YNNKEL (reference sequence). The CDR3 has 16 residues. In nucleotides, the CDR3 is TGTGCCAGCAGCGGACGCGGGGGGGCGAACACCGGGGAGCTGTTTTTT. Translation: CASSGRGGANTGELFF.

This clonotype turned up a few times. J is TRBJ1-1 and V is TRBV5-1; D gene unclear. The CDR3 extends over 15 amino acids. V gave up 1 base and J gave up 2 bases, with 12 bases separating them. CDR1 is SGHRS, CDR2 YFSETQ, per germline. This CDR3 is CASSLYSEGNTEAFF. The CDR3 nucleotides read TGCGCCAGCAGCTTGTATTCAGAGGGAAACACTGAAGCTTTCTTT.

The rearrangement joins TRBV19 to TRBJ1-2; 8 bases line up with TRBD1. CDR3 length equals 17 residues. The V gene's germline CDR1 is LNHDA and CDR2 SQIVND (reference sequence). Trimming removed 6 bases from V and 0 bases from J; junction bases left unmatched: 12. The CDR3 loop reads CASSDNPGQDSNYGYTF. The CDR3 DNA is TGTGCCAGTAGCGATAACCCGGGACAGGATTCTAACTATGGCTACACCTTC.

V is TRBV19 and J is TRBJ1-2, with TRBD1 identical over 8 bases. This CDR3 contains 13 residues. The germline CDR1 and CDR2 sequences are LNHDA and SQIVND (reference sequence). After removal of 3 bases from V and 8 bases from J, the junction contained 5 bases not matched to a gene. This chain's CDR3 is CASSIDRGVGYTF. The CDR3 coding sequence is TGTGCCAGTAGTATCGACAGGGGTGTGGGCTACACCTTC.

The V and J genes are TRBV20-1 and TRBJ1-5; perhaps TRBD1 as D (6 bases). The CDR3 covers 13 residues. Germline V CDR1 and CDR2: DFQATT, SNEGSKA (reference sequence). The DNA for the CDR3 is TGCAGCGCCAAGACTCTAGGGGGTCAGCCCCAGCATTTT. This sequence encodes CSAKTLGGQPQHF.

This clonotype was picked up a small number of times. V usage is TRBV5-5 and J usage is TRBJ2-1; the D gene could be TRBD1 or TRBD2 (6 bases each). The germline CDR1 and CDR2 sequences are SGHKS and YYEKEE (reference sequence). Trimming pared 1 base from V and 4 bases from J, leaving 21 bases between. The CDR3 is 18 amino acids. CDR3 loop: CASSLRSGGGNPYNEQFF. CDR3 coding DNA: TGTGCCAGCAGCTTGCGGTCCGGGGGCGGGAATCCATACAATGAGCAGTTCTTC.

V and J are TRBV20-1 and TRBJ2-7; weak D call: TRBD1 (6 bases). Germline assignment: CDR1 DFQATT and CDR2 SNEGSKA (reference sequence). This CDR3 comprises 14 residues. Trimming took 0 bases from V and 2 from J, leaving 11 bases between them. The CDR3 reads CSARDKGTPYEQYF. The CDR3 DNA reads as TGCAGTGCTAGAGATAAAGGGACACCCTACGAGCAGTACTTC.

This clonotype was seen a handful of times. This rearrangement joins TRBV6-5 to TRBJ1-1; D uncertain. With 9 bases removed from V and 1 base from J, the gap between germline ends came to 9 bases. Germline assignment: CDR1 MNHEY and CDR2 SVGAGI. CDR3 length: 12 residues. CDR3 sequence: CASSGRNTEAFF. CDR3 in DNA: TGTGCCAGTTCGGGTAGGAACACTGAAGCTTTCTTT.

The rearrangement joins TRBV7-8 to TRBJ2-5; D is possibly TRBD2 (6 bases). V lost 5 bases to trimming and J lost 6 bases, with 19 bases between them. Germline assignment: CDR1 SGHVS and CDR2 FQNEAQ. CDR3 size: 15 residues. The CDR3 nucleotides read TGTGCCAGCAGCCTTTACCGGGACTCAGAACAGACCCAGTACTTC. It translates to CASSLYRDSEQTQYF. Based on the CDR3 plus reference TRBV7-8 and TRBJ2-5, the full variable domain is GAGVSQSPRYKVAKRGQDVALRCDPISGHVSLFWYQQALGQGPEFLTYFQNEAQLDKSGLPSDRFFAERPEGSVSTLKIQRTQQEDSAVYLCASSLYRDSEQTQYFGPGTRLLVL.